This entry concerns a single TCR beta chain. What it binds is not known. The sample belongs to a study of STAT5B mutations in CD4+ large granular lymphocyte leukemia. General study findings and limits: 8/27 top patient clones versus 2/35 control clones were TRBV06-family.

Only in-frame clones appear in the TCRdb table, and some are missing; sequencing was by immunoSEQ multiplex PCR. Seen here are nearly 35,000 clones, around 80% observed once, and the top ten hold about 2.3%. Germline assignment: CDR1 SGHNT and CDR2 YYREEE (reference sequence). This CDR3 has 16 residues. Trimming left V 1 base short and J 7 bases short, with 18 bases between. The origin of this receptor is a human donor in good health. Sequenced input: CD4+ T cells from blood buffy coats. This chain connects TRBV5-4 to TRBJ2-1; weak D call: TRBD1 (6 bases). CDR3 sequence: CASSLSRQAKLNEQFF. The CDR3 bases are TGTGCCAGCAGCTTGAGTAGACAGGCGAAACTAAATGAGCAGTTCTTC.